These T cell receptor beta chains were read from a single sample in a study of T cell responses to AZD1222 COVID-19 vaccine. Libraries were prepared by immunoSEQ multiplex PCR; TCRdb keeps only in-frame clonotypes and omits some of them. The sample lists about 110,000 clones, roughly 90% occurring once. The sample here was peripheral blood, taken 28 days after the second AZD1222 dose. The receptors were gathered from an adult who received the AZD1222 COVID-19 vaccine. Both conserved end residues are part of each CDR3. A D gene is named only where the DNA matches it firmly. Size is stated for part of the rows, as once, few or many counts, or as a class when the clone is expanded.

.,.,TRBJ1-4,TRBV19,TGTGCCAGTAGTTCGCAGCCGGCAACTAATGAAAAACTGTTTTTT,CASSSQPATNEKLFF
TRBD1,.,TRBJ1-2,TRBV4-1,TGCGCCAGCAGCCAGGATACAGGGGGCATTAACTATGGCTACACCTTC,CASSQDTGGINYGYTF
TRBD1,.,TRBJ1-2,TRBV2,TGTGCCAGCAGTGACCTGACAGGGGGGTCCTATGGCTACACCTTC,CASSDLTGGSYGYTF
.,.,TRBJ2-7,TRBV2,TGTGCCAGCACCCGTGAGGCGAGGAACGAGCAGTACTTC,CASTREARNEQYF
.,.,TRBJ1-1,TRBV12-3/TRBV12-4,TGTGCCAGCAGTTTGCAGGGGTTCACTGAAGCTTTCTTT,CASSLQGFTEAFF
TRBD1,.,TRBJ1-2,TRBV5-1,TGCGCCAGCAGCTTAACCCCGGACAGGGTTAACGGCTACACCTTC,CASSLTPDRVNGYTF
.,.,TRBJ1-2,TRBV19,TGTGCCAGTACCTCGACAGCCCACAGTGGCTACACCTTC,CASTSTAHSGYTF
TRBD2,.,TRBJ2-3,TRBV19,TGTGCCAGTAGTGTTAGCGGGGGGGGCACAGATACGCAGTATTTT,CASSVSGGGTDTQYF
TRBD1,once,TRBJ2-1,TRBV18,TGTGCCAGCTCACCCAGCTCGGGACAGGGTAAAGATGAGCAGTTCTTC,CASSPSSGQGKDEQFF
TRBD2,.,TRBJ2-1,TRBV19,TGTGCCAGTAGTAACCCGGGGGGAGAGGCAAATGAGCAGTTCTTC,CASSNPGGEANEQFF
TRBD1,.,TRBJ1-5,TRBV7-2,TGTGCCAGCAGCTTAGCGTTGGGGCAGGGGGAGCCCCAGCATTTT,CASSLALGQGEPQHF
.,.,TRBJ2-7,TRBV21-1,TGTGCCAGCAGCCCCCGAGCGTTGGGTTTTAGGTACGAGCAGTACTTC,CASSPRALGFRYEQYF
.,.,TRBJ2-5,TRBV6-2/TRBV6-3,TGTGCCAGCAGTTACGACTATAACCAAGAGACCCAGTACTTC,CASSYDYNQETQYF
.,.,TRBJ1-1,TRBV19,TGTGCCAGTTCCCTTATTGACACTGAAGCTTTCTTT,CASSLIDTEAFF
.,.,TRBJ2-3,TRBV19,TGTGCCAGTAGTGAGCTGACGAGCACAGATACGCAGTATTTT,CASSELTSTDTQYF
.,.,TRBJ2-2,TRBV2,TGTGCCAGCAGTGAACTGGGGGACACCGGGGAGCTGTTTTTT,CASSELGDTGELFF
.,.,TRBJ1-2,TRBV5-1,TGCGCCAGCAGCTTGGCAGGACGGGACTATGGCTACACCTTC,CASSLAGRDYGYTF
TRBD2,.,TRBJ2-1,TRBV3-1/TRBV3-2,TGTGCCAGCAGCCAAGATCAACCAGCGGGGGGGTTTGTCAATGAGCAGTTCTTC,CASSQDQPAGGFVNEQFF
.,.,TRBJ2-7,TRBV5-4,TGTGCCAGCAGCTTAAGGGGGGCCCTCTGGGGGGACGAGCAGTACTTC,CASSLRGALWGDEQYF
TRBD1,.,TRBJ2-3,TRBV7-2,TGTGCCAGCAGCTTAGGGTACCGACAGGGGAAGACAGATACGCAGTATTTT,CASSLGYRQGKTDTQYF
.,.,TRBJ1-1,TRBV28,TGTGCCAGCAGGGCGAGGGGTTTCACTGAAGCTTTCTTT,CASRARGFTEAFF
.,.,TRBJ2-3,TRBV7-2,TGTGCCAGCAGCTCTACTTTTGGGGCCATAGATACGCAGTATTTT,CASSSTFGAIDTQYF
.,.,TRBJ2-3,TRBV19,TGTGCCAGTAGTCCCCCCGCAGATACGCAGTATTTT,CASSPPADTQYF
.,.,TRBJ2-1,TRBV19,TGTGCCAGTAGTCCGGGGGACCACTTCTACAATGAGCAGTTCTTC,CASSPGDHFYNEQFF
.,.,TRBJ2-1,TRBV5-4,TGTGCCAGCAGCAAGGGGTACTCCTACAATGAGCAGTTCTTC,CASSKGYSYNEQFF
.,once,TRBJ1-2,TRBV7-8,TGTGCCAGCAGCTCCATATCTAGAGGGAACTATGGCTACACCTTC,CASSSISRGNYGYTF
TRBD2,.,TRBJ2-1,TRBV29-1,TGCAGCGTTGAACATCGGCTAGCGGGGGGCAACAATGAGCAGTTCTTC,CSVEHRLAGGNNEQFF
.,.,TRBJ1-4,TRBV6-2/TRBV6-3,TGTGCCAGCAGCTCCGCCCCGTGGCCTATGGAAAAACTGTTTTTT,CASSSAPWPMEKLFF
TRBD1,.,TRBJ1-6,TRBV27,TGTGCCAGCAGTCCACCCCCGGCAGGGGGTTCACCCCTCCACTTT,CASSPPPAGGSPLHF
.,.,TRBJ2-4,TRBV20-1,TGCAGTGCCGCGGACACTCTTCAGTACTTC,CSAADTLQYF
TRBD1,.,TRBJ2-3,TRBV5-1,TGCGCCAGCAGCTTGGGACAGGGGGGAGGCACAGATACGCAGTATTTT,CASSLGQGGGTDTQYF
TRBD1,many,TRBJ1-6,TRBV6-1,TGTGCCAGCAGTGAAGTAAAGGGGGCCAGTTCACCCCTCCACTTT,CASSEVKGASSPLHF
.,.,TRBJ2-2,TRBV5-1,TGCGCCAGCAGCTTGGTTTGGGTCGGGAGAGTCACCGGGGAGCTGTTTTTT,CASSLVWVGRVTGELFF
TRBD1,.,TRBJ1-2,TRBV6-6,TGTGCCAGCAGTTACCCTGGACAGGGGGGTGGGTATGGCTACACCTTC,CASSYPGQGGGYGYTF
.,.,TRBJ2-7,TRBV21-1,TGTGCCAGCAGCAAAGAGATGGCCGGTGGGGAACGAGCCTACGAGCAGTACTTC,CASSKEMAGGERAYEQYF
TRBD2,.,TRBJ2-7,TRBV5-4,TGTGCCAGCAGCCCCCTAGCGGGGGGTACCTACGAGCAGTACTTC,CASSPLAGGTYEQYF
.,.,TRBJ1-3,TRBV9,TGTGCCAGCAGCGTAGGATACTCTGGAAACACCATATATTTT,CASSVGYSGNTIYF
.,.,TRBJ2-5,TRBV5-1,TGCGCCAGCAGCTTGGACCTTGAGACCCAGTACTTC,CASSLDLETQYF
.,.,TRBJ1-1,TRBV11-2,TGTGCCAGCAGCTCGATACGCCCAATGAACACTGAAGCTTTCTTT,CASSSIRPMNTEAFF
.,.,TRBJ1-2,TRBV5-6,TGTGCCAGCAGCTCCACACATGGCTACACCTTC,CASSSTHGYTF
TRBD1,.,TRBJ1-5,TRBV2,TGTGCCAGCAGTGAGTTTGGCGCAGGGGGAAATCAGCCCCAGCATTTT,CASSEFGAGGNQPQHF
.,.,TRBJ1-2,TRBV5-1,TGCGCCAGCAGCTTAACTCAGGGATTGCATGGCTACACCTTC,CASSLTQGLHGYTF
.,.,TRBJ1-2,TRBV7-2,TGTGCCAGCAGCTTATTGGTGGACTCCTATGGCTACACCTTC,CASSLLVDSYGYTF
.,once,TRBJ1-5,TRBV12-3/TRBV12-4,TGTGCCAGCAGTTTTGAGCTTTTTCAGCCCCAGCATTTT,CASSFELFQPQHF
.,.,TRBJ1-2,TRBV20-1,TGCAGTGCTATGGGGAACGGCTACACCTTC,CSAMGNGYTF
.,.,TRBJ1-2,TRBV20-1,TGCAGTGCTAGAGGGGGCTATGGCTACACCTTC,CSARGGYGYTF
TRBD1,.,TRBJ2-2,TRBV6-1,TGTGCCAGCAGTGACGGACAGGGCGTTGCCACCGGGGAGCTGTTTTTT,CASSDGQGVATGELFF
.,.,TRBJ1-6,TRBV5-1,TGCGCCAGCAGCTTTGACAATTCACCCCTCCACTTT,CASSFDNSPLHF
TRBD1,.,TRBJ2-7,TRBV6-4,TGTGCCAGCAGTATCGGACAGGGCCACGAGCAGTACTTC,CASSIGQGHEQYF